These 10 T cell receptor beta chains originate from one sample sequenced in a study of T-cell reconstitution after alpha-beta-depleted transplantation in children. Unique molecular identifiers were used in preparing the TCRbeta library. TCRdb recomputed calls from the PCR reads with MiXCR, one row per CDR3 protein. The sample records over 450,000 distinct CDR3 sequences, over 9.5% being singletons. The sequencing used PBMCs, collected before TCRalphabeta/CD19-depleted stem cell transplant. Every receptor here comes from a child aged 2 to 10 with inherited bone marrow failure, due to receive a stem cell transplant.

This chain joins TRBV28 and TRBJ2-3, with 7 bases fitting TRBD2. V lost 7 bases and J lost 3; bases outside the gene matches: 13. The CDR3 is 16 residues long. From germline, CDR1 is MDHEN and CDR2 SYDVKM. The CDR3 DNA follows: TGTGCCAGCACCGTACCCGGGACTAACAAGACAGATACGCAGTATTTT. Translating it yields CASTVPGTNKTDTQYF.

This clonotype was seen repeatedly, ten times or more. V and J are TRBV6-2 or TRBV6-3 and TRBJ2-1; D not certain. V was cut by 5 bases and J by 4 bases, with 9 bases left in between. Germline V gene lookup returns CDR1 MNHEY and CDR2 SVGEGT. This CDR3 spans 13 amino acids. The CDR3 DNA is TGTGCCAGCAGTCGCTCCCTTTACAATGAGCAGTTCTTC. Translated, it gives CASSRSLYNEQFF.

This clonotype has ten or more counts. The gene calls are TRBV11-2 and TRBJ2-6; D gene ambiguous. CDR3 length: 15 residues. V lost 5 bases to trimming and J lost 4 bases, with 12 bases between them. The germline gives CDR1 SGHAT, CDR2 FQNNGV. Written as DNA, the CDR3 is TGTGCCAGCAGCCAGGCGGCGCGAGGGGCCAACGTCCTGACTTTC. It codes for CASSQAARGANVLTF.

This clonotype was counted many times. V is TRBV3-1 and J is TRBJ2-3, with TRBD2 matching over 12 bases. Germline CDR1 reads LGHDT; CDR2 reads YNNKEL (reference sequence). The CDR3 consists of 15 residues. Trimming removed 0 bases from V and 8 bases from J; junction bases left unmatched: 3. The CDR3 protein is CASSQELAGGTTQYF. In DNA, the CDR3 is TGTGCCAGCAGCCAAGAACTAGCGGGGGGAACTACGCAGTATTTT.

This clonotype was seen ten or more times. The rearrangement uses TRBV7-6 and TRBJ2-7; D not resolved. V lost 1 base, J lost 2 bases, and 9 bases lay in between. CDR1 and CDR2 from the germline V gene are SGHVS and FNYEAQ. The CDR3 spans 14 residues. The CDR3 spells CASSLGWSPYEQYF. The CDR3 region has the DNA TGTGCCAGCAGCTTAGGGTGGTCCCCCTACGAGCAGTACTTC.

V and J are TRBV7-8 and TRBJ2-5; TRBD1 is a possible D gene (5 bases). The CDR3 loop spans 15 amino acids. The germline V and J ends were trimmed by 5 bases and 1 base, with 14 bases remaining between them. Looked up from germline, CDR1 is SGHVS and CDR2 is FQNEAQ. CDR3 in amino acids: CASSQPGHLQETQYF. The CDR3 DNA is TGTGCCAGCAGCCAACCCGGACACCTCCAAGAGACCCAGTACTTC.

The chain combines TRBV6-2 or TRBV6-3 with TRBJ2-7; 9 nucleotides agree with TRBD2. The length of the CDR3 is 14 residues. CDR1 and CDR2 from the germline V gene are MNHEY and SVGEGT. Trimming at V came to 6 bases and at J to 2 bases, leaving 5 bases not matched to a gene. CDR3 residues: CASRASGGTYEQYF. CDR3 nucleotides: TGTGCCAGCAGGGCCAGCGGGGGGACCTACGAGCAGTACTTC.

This clonotype was recorded many times. The V call is TRBV2, the J call TRBJ1-2; D unresolved. CDR3 length: 16 amino acids. Germline CDR1 reads SNHLY; CDR2 reads FYNNEI. V was pared by 1 base and J by 0 bases, with 12 bases between. The CDR3 loop reads CASSEGATVANYGYTF. The CDR3 nucleotides are TGTGCCAGCAGTGAAGGTGCTACTGTTGCTAACTATGGCTACACCTTC.

This clonotype was detected only a few times. The chain couples TRBV6-2 or TRBV6-3 to TRBJ1-5; possible D gene TRBD1, 6 bases. This CDR3 is built from 18 residues. Germline-derived CDR1 and CDR2 are MNHEY and SVGEGT. V lost 0 bases and J 0 bases, leaving 15 bases between the germline ends. Here the CDR3 reads CASSYSSSGASSNQPQHF. The DNA for the CDR3 is TGTGCCAGCAGTTACTCGAGTTCAGGGGCCAGTAGCAATCAGCCCCAGCATTTT.

This clonotype was observed many times. The chain carries TRBV5-1 and TRBJ2-7; 8 bases line up with TRBD2. CDR1 and CDR2 (germline): SGHRS, YFSETQ. This CDR3 is built from 14 residues. V lost 5 bases and J lost 0; bases outside the gene matches: 4. The chain's CDR3 is CASRRLATSYEQYF. Here the CDR3 DNA reads TGCGCCAGCAGGCGACTAGCGACCTCCTACGAGCAGTACTTC.